This T cell receptor beta chain was sequenced during a study of OX40 agonist ivuxolimab in advanced cancers. Study at large: Participants averaged 60 years of age (range about 23 to 80) and were 82.7% male.

Sequencing used immunoSEQ multiplex PCR; TCRdb keeps in-frame clones, though not all of them. The table shows around 56,000 clones, with 70% to 90% occurring only once. The CDR3 contains 14 residues. Trimming left V 4 bases short and J 5 bases short, with 15 bases between. Germline V lookup: CDR1 MRHNA, CDR2 SNTAGT. This clone was recorded only once. The sample in question was CD4+ or CD8+ T cells sorted from blood, obtained in a trial of the OX40 agonist ivuxolimab. The rearrangement links TRBV6-4 to TRBJ2-7; D ambiguous. This clonotype originated in an adult with an advanced solid tumor such as melanoma, head and neck, liver or kidney cancer. The CDR3 loop is CASSASSSFNEQYF. The CDR3 DNA reads as TGTGCCAGCAGTGCCAGCAGTAGCTTCAACGAGCAGTACTTC.